This TCR beta chain was sequenced in a study of Ad26.COV2.S vaccination and SARS-CoV-2 variants. Using immunoSEQ multiplex PCR, the repertoire was profiled, and TCRdb retains in-frame clones only, with some absent. The sample has 300,000 to 400,000 clones; around 89% are singletons. Germline V gene sequence: CDR1 SNHLY, CDR2 FYNNEI. Trimming took 5 bases from V and 0 from J, leaving 11 bases between them. The CDR3 sequence is 16 residues long. Documented treatment: around 19 received Ad26.COV2.S at low or high dose, single or two shots; about 5 received placebo; per-sample allocation not given. Sampling occurred on day 63 after the first vaccine or placebo injection.

The J gene is TRBJ1-6, the V gene TRBV2, with unresolved D. The material was peripheral blood, obtained in a trial of Ad26.COV2.S vaccine versus placebo. This clonotype was sampled from a person aged 18-65 years who received the Ad26.COV2.S COVID-19 vaccine or a placebo. The CDR3 nucleotides read TGTGCCAGCAGTCAAGGTGCGAGCTCCTATAATTCACCCCTCCACTTT. Encoded protein: CASSQGASSYNSPLHF. Full variable domain (remainder filled in from reference TRBV2 and TRBJ1-6): EPEVTQTPSHQVTQMGQEVILRCVPISNHLYFYWYRQILGQKVEFLVSFYNNEISEKSEIFDDQFSVERPDGSNFTLKIRSTKLEDSAMYFCASSQGASSYNSPLHFGNGTRLTVT.